This TCR beta chain was sequenced for a study of Graves' ophthalmopathy and Graves' hyperthyroidism. Broader study findings: Blood contained most expanded thyroid clonotypes exceeding 0.001 frequency. A model built from 13 signatures distinguished ophthalmopathy from stable hyperthyroidism with approximately 89% sensitivity and approximately 82% specificity.

CDR1 and CDR2 (germline): MNHEY, SVGAGI. The CDR3 loop spans 12 amino acids. J gave up 7 bases and V 8 bases, and 8 bases lay outside the gene matches. This clonotype was counted at least ten times. Its antigen is not identified. The sequenced template was RNA, covering the TCR beta CDR3 region. The first-round RT-PCR employed HTBI primers together with the Qiagen OneStep RT-PCR kit. A multiplex PCR was then performed as the second round. TCRdb re-called the multiplex PCR reads through MiXCR, storing one row per CDR3 protein. The sample records approximately 480,000 distinct CDR3 sequences, 13% to 15% being singletons. CAS ≥3, NOSPECS ≥4, moderate-to-severe activity and duration under 3 months marked donors with ophthalmopathy. PBMCs had their origin in fresh peripheral blood (roughly 9.3 ml).

The rearrangement links TRBV6-5 to TRBJ2-7, with 7 bases identical to TRBD1. This sequence was found in a young woman with Graves' ophthalmopathy. The sequencing input was blood. The CDR3 coding sequence is TGTGCCAGCGCGGACAGGTATACTGAGCAGTACTTC. It is translated as CASADRYTEQYF.